These 31 T cell receptor beta chains came from one sample sequenced in a study of cytomegalovirus exposure and HLA in healthy donors. Primers included in the PCR were 60 Vbeta and 13 Jbeta primers. The data were produced by immunoSEQ multiplex PCR, yet TCRdb's version contains in-frame clones alone and is incomplete. The table shows 100,000 to 150,000 clones, with almost 80% occurring only once. The sample consisted of PBMCs. All receptors derive from a female donor in good health and CMV-seronegative.

This clone has just a few counts. V usage is TRBV6-5 and J usage is TRBJ1-1; 12 bases match TRBD1. V lost 7 bases, J lost 5 bases, and 8 bases stayed unmatched. In germline, CDR1 is MNHEY, CDR2 SVGAGI. The CDR3 spans 15 residues. The CDR3 reads CASNPGTGGNTEAFF. The CDR3 DNA reads as TGTGCCAGCAACCCCGGGACAGGGGGCAATACTGAAGCTTTCTTT.

The chain links TRBV13 to TRBJ2-6; 8 positions match TRBD1. This CDR3 spans 19 amino acids. CDR1 and CDR2 (germline): PRHDT, FYEKMQ (reference sequence). Unmatched junction bases numbered 11, after V lost 4 bases and J lost 0 bases. The CDR3 region is CASSSYRDRFLSGANVLTF. CDR3 DNA sequence: TGTGCCAGCAGCTCATACCGGGACAGGTTTCTCTCTGGGGCCAACGTCCTGACTTTC.

The J gene is TRBJ1-5, the V gene TRBV7-9; no definite D call. V was cut by 8 bases and J by 3 bases, with 11 bases left in between. The CDR3 totals 13 residues. Germline V gene sequence: CDR1 SEHNR, CDR2 FQNEAQ (reference sequence). The CDR3 DNA sequence: TGTGCCAGCCACGGTGAAACCAATCAGCCCCAGCATTTT. Amino acid sequence: CASHGETNQPQHF. The entire variable domain, with the rest obtained from reference TRBV7-9 and TRBJ1-5, is as follows: DTGVSQNPRHKITKRGQNVTFRCDPISEHNRLYWYRQTLGQGPEFLTYFQNEAQLEKSRLLSDRFSAERPKGSFSTLEIQRTEQGDSAMYLCASHGETNQPQHFGDGTRLSIL.

This rearrangement joins TRBV7-9 to TRBJ2-3; tentatively, D is TRBD2 (5 bases). The CDR3 length is 15 residues. CDR1 is SEHNR, CDR2 FQNEAQ, per germline (reference sequence). Trimming removed 7 bases at V and 1 base at J, with 15 bases between. CDR3 in DNA: TGTGCCAGCACCACACGCGGGTTTGGCACAGATACGCAGTATTTT. Protein sequence: CASTTRGFGTDTQYF.

The chain employs TRBV6-6 and TRBJ1-5; D may be TRBD1 (5 bases). CDR3 length: 15 residues. Germline V gene data show CDR1 as MNHNY and CDR2 as SVGAGI (reference sequence). V lost 2 bases and J lost 7, with 15 bases in between. In DNA, the CDR3 is TGTGCCAGCAGTTACAAAGATCGGGGGTGGCAGCCCCAGCATTTT. As protein: CASSYKDRGWQPQHF.

This clone was detected once. The genes are TRBV30 and TRBJ1-1; the D gene is possibly TRBD1 (5 bases). Trimming stripped 2 bases from V and 4 bases from J, with 11 bases between. Per germline, CDR1 GTSNPN and CDR2 SVGIG (reference sequence). There are 13 residues in the CDR3. As DNA, the CDR3 is TGTGCCTGGAGTCGAAGGGGAGGCACTGAAGCTTTCTTT. This gives the protein CAWSRRGGTEAFF.

This sequence joins TRBV6-5 and TRBJ1-1; 7 bases are a match to TRBD1. V dropped 6 bases and J dropped 5; count of bases not matched to a gene: 6. Germline V gene lookup returns CDR1 MNHEY and CDR2 SVGAGI. The CDR3 sequence is 13 residues long. In DNA, the CDR3 is TGTGCCAGCAGCGGACAGGCTGAAACTGAAGCTTTCTTT. Translated: CASSGQAETEAFF.

This sequence joins TRBV6-6 and TRBJ2-7, with D possibly matching TRBD2 (5 bases). The CDR3 is 16 residues long. Germline-derived CDR1 and CDR2 are MNHNY and SVGAGI (reference sequence). Trimming pared 1 base from V and 0 bases from J, leaving 13 bases between. The chain's CDR3 is CASSYYRTASSYEQYF. CDR3 in DNA: TGTGCCAGCAGTTACTACCGGACTGCGAGCTCCTACGAGCAGTACTTC.

This clone was observed a handful of times. The V call is TRBV19, the J call TRBJ2-1; the match to TRBD2 covers 10 bases. CDR3 length: 17 amino acids. Germline CDR1 reads LNHDA; CDR2 reads SQIVND (reference sequence). Germline trimming cut 5 bases from V and 9 bases from J; bases unmatched to any gene: 16. The CDR3, as DNA: TGTGCCAGTAGTCCCCGACGTACTAGCGGGACCCCTCTTGAGCAGTTCTTC. Encoded protein: CASSPRRTSGTPLEQFF.

This chain joins TRBV27 and TRBJ1-2, with a weak D call TRBD1 (5 bases). This CDR3 contains 11 residues. Looked up from germline, CDR1 is MNHEY and CDR2 is SMNVEV (reference sequence). V lost 6 bases, J lost 5 bases, and 7 bases lay in between. The CDR3 sequence: CASSGGYGYTF. The CDR3 DNA reads as TGTGCCAGCAGCGGGGGATATGGCTACACCTTC.

The chain joins TRBV7-5 to TRBJ2-1; TRBD2, the D gene given by the table, was not confirmed from the DNA. TRBV7-5 is recorded as a pseudogene. This CDR3 spans 13 amino acids. CDR3 coding DNA: TGTGCCAGAAGCTGCGGGCCAAACAATGAGCAGTTCTTC. Its protein is CARSCGPNNEQFF.

This clone has a single count. Sequence at one end of the junction differs from germline and may be a read error. The rearrangement uses TRBV5-1 and TRBJ2-2; 10 nucleotides line up with TRBD2. This CDR3 region has 17 residues. Germline lookup yields CDR1 SGHRS and CDR2 YFSETQ. CDR3 residues: CASSLPLAGENTGEPFF. CDR3 in DNA: TGCGCCAGCAGCTTGCCCCTAGCGGGAGAGAACACCGGGGAGCCGTTTTTT.

This clone was picked up one time. The V gene is TRBV10-2, the J gene TRBJ2-5; tentatively, D is TRBD2 (6 bases). This CDR3 contains 16 residues. V lost 9 bases and J lost 0, with 20 bases in between. Per the germline V gene, CDR1 is WSHSY and CDR2 is SAAADI. The CDR3 spells CASFVAVGVNQETQYF. CDR3 sequence (DNA): TGCGCCAGTTTCGTAGCGGTTGGGGTGAACCAAGAGACCCAGTACTTC.

This clone turned up a few times. The CDR3 DNA sequence: TGTGCCAGTACTAACTTCTACAATGAGCAGTTCTTC. Protein: CASTNFYNEQFF. The chain uses TRBV19 and TRBJ2-1; D not certain. The ends were cut back, 7 bases at V and 3 bases at J, with 7 bases in the middle. The CDR3 is 12 residues long. Germline assignment: CDR1 LNHDA and CDR2 SQIVND (reference sequence).

This CDR3 reads CASSTRGSSYEQYF. CDR3 DNA sequence: TGTGCCAGTAGTACCCGTGGCAGCTCCTACGAGCAGTACTTC. The chain carries TRBV19 and TRBJ2-7; D is unresolved. Germline V lookup: CDR1 LNHDA, CDR2 SQIVND (reference sequence). V dropped 4 bases and J dropped 0 bases, with 10 bases sitting between them. This CDR3 has 14 residues.

This chain joins TRBV5-8 and TRBJ2-7, with a possible D match to TRBD1 (6 bases). Trimming cost V 1 base and J 0 bases, with 8 bases left between them. The CDR3 length is 14 residues. Looked up from germline, CDR1 is SGHTS and CDR2 is YDEGEE. The CDR3 here is CASSLRQVSYEQYF. The CDR3 DNA follows: TGTGCCAGCAGCTTGCGACAGGTCTCCTACGAGCAGTACTTC.

This clone was observed a handful of times. The chain combines TRBV28 with TRBJ1-5, with TRBD1 matching over 7 bases. With V trimmed by 6 bases and J by 1 base, 6 bases remained unmatched. The CDR3 is made up of 15 amino acids. From germline, CDR1 is MDHEN and CDR2 SYDVKM. The CDR3 nucleotides read TGTGCCAGCAGGCAGGGGGTTCGGAGCAATCAGCCCCAGCATTTT. This translates into CASRQGVRSNQPQHF. The full variable domain, rest sourced from reference TRBV28 and TRBJ1-5, is DVKVTQSSRYLVKRTGEKVFLECVQDMDHENMFWYRQDPGLGLRLIYFSYDVKMKEKGDIPEGYSVSREKKERFSLILESASTNQTSMYLCASRQGVRSNQPQHFGDGTRLSIL.

This clone was seen more than once but under ten times. The CDR3 DNA sequence: TGTGCCAGCAGCCCGGTGGGGGGGCGAGGCAATCAGCCCCAGCATTTT. Amino acid sequence: CASSPVGGRGNQPQHF. This chain uses TRBV4-2 with TRBJ1-5; tentatively, D is TRBD1 (6 bases). The germline V gene encodes CDR1 LGHNA and CDR2 YNFKEQ. The ends were cut back, 4 bases at V and 2 bases at J, with 15 bases in the middle. The CDR3 has 16 amino acids.

The chain uses TRBV5-1 and TRBJ2-1; 7 nucleotides line up with TRBD1. This CDR3 is built from 14 residues. The V and J ends lost 0 bases and 5 bases, in that order; junction bases with no gene match: 2. CDR1 SGHRS and CDR2 YFSETQ come from the germline V gene. The CDR3 sequence is CASSLGGTDNEQFF. The CDR3 coding sequence is TGCGCCAGCAGCTTGGGGGGGACAGACAATGAGCAGTTCTTC.

For this clone: Additional DNA sequences in this sample encode the identical CDR3. The rearrangement joins TRBV5-1 to TRBJ2-2; weak D call: TRBD2 (6 bases). CDR3 size: 16 residues. The V gene's germline CDR1 is SGHRS and CDR2 YFSETQ. Trimming removed 0 bases at V and 5 bases at J, with 14 bases between. CDR3 sequence (DNA): TGCGCCAGCAGCTTGGGGGGACTCATAGTGACCGGGGAGCTGTTTTTT. Its translation: CASSLGGLIVTGELFF.

V usage is TRBV5-6 and J usage is TRBJ2-1, with D unresolved. Trimming removed 0 bases from V and 6 bases from J, with 16 bases in between. Germline V lookup: CDR1 SGHDT, CDR2 YYEEEE. The CDR3 consists of 16 residues. The CDR3 DNA is TGTGCCAGCAGCTTGGCGTCCGACTCCCCGCCCAATGAGCAGTTCTTC. It yields the protein CASSLASDSPPNEQFF.

V gene TRBV6-5 combines with J gene TRBJ1-2, with D perhaps TRBD1 (6 bases). V shed 7 bases and J shed 7 bases, with 19 bases lying between them. This CDR3 is 14 amino acids long. The germline V gene has CDR1 MNHEY and CDR2 SVGAGI. CDR3 coding DNA: TGTGCCAGCAAGGAACAGGGCTACGTATCTGGCTACACCTTC. Its protein product is CASKEQGYVSGYTF.

The rearrangement joins TRBV7-2 to TRBJ2-5, with D perhaps matching TRBD2 (5 bases). This CDR3 contains 14 residues. Germline V lookup: CDR1 SGHTA, CDR2 FQGNSA. Trimming removed 2 bases from V and 4 bases from J, with 11 bases in between. The CDR3 here is CASSLFEGVETQYF. The CDR3 region has the DNA TGTGCCAGCAGCTTATTCGAGGGAGTAGAGACCCAGTACTTC.

In nucleotides, the CDR3 is TGTGCCTGGAGTGGTGCATCCGGGACAGGGGGCTACAATGAGCAGTTCTTC. The encoded protein is CAWSGASGTGGYNEQFF. This rearrangement joins TRBV30 to TRBJ2-1; TRBD1 matches 11 bases. In germline, CDR1 is GTSNPN, CDR2 SVGIG (reference sequence). Germline trimming cut 1 base from V and 3 bases from J; bases unmatched to any gene: 8. This CDR3 comprises 17 residues. Based on the CDR3 plus reference TRBV30 and TRBJ2-1, the full variable domain is SQTIHQWPATLVQPVGSPLSLECTVEGTSNPNLYWYRQAAGRGLQLLFYSVGIGQISSEVPQNLSASRPQDRQFILSSKKLLLSDSGFYLCAWSGASGTGGYNEQFFGPGTRLTVL.

This chain connects TRBV9 to TRBJ1-3; TRBD1 agrees at 7 bases. Trimming removed 5 bases from V and 7 bases from J; junction bases left unmatched: 9. Germline CDR1 is SGDLS and CDR2 is YYNGEE. This CDR3 spans 14 amino acids. The CDR3 DNA sequence: TGTGCCAGCAGTCTAGAGGGGGCGGAGAACACCATATATTTT. It codes for CASSLEGAENTIYF. Variable domain in full (rest from reference TRBV9 and TRBJ1-3): DSGVTQTPKHLITATGQRVTLRCSPRSGDLSVYWYQQSLDQGLQFLIQYYNGEERAKGNILERFSAQQFPDLHSELNLSSLELGDSALYFCASSLEGAENTIYFGEGSWLTVV.

This chain uses TRBV7-3 with TRBJ2-1, with 7 nucleotides matching TRBD1. J was trimmed by 0 bases and V by 5 bases; bases with no gene match: 1. CDR1 and CDR2 from the germline V gene are SGHTA and FQGTGA. The CDR3 consists of 14 residues. The CDR3 coding sequence is TGTGCCAGCAGCGGGGACAGCTCCTACAATGAGCAGTTCTTC. Translated: CASSGDSSYNEQFF.

CDR3 region: CASSSYYEQYF. Here the CDR3 DNA reads TGTGCCAGCAGTTCCTACTACGAGCAGTACTTC. The J gene is TRBJ2-7, the V gene TRBV27; D is unresolved. Trimming pared 4 bases from V and 3 bases from J, leaving 4 bases between. Per the germline V gene, CDR1 is MNHEY and CDR2 is SMNVEV (reference sequence). The CDR3 extends over 11 amino acids.

This clone was seen just once. This sequence joins TRBV7-8 and TRBJ2-1, with 12 bases fitting TRBD2. The CDR3 consists of 15 residues. Germline-derived CDR1 and CDR2 are SGHVS and FQNEAQ. V trimming: 2 bases; J trimming: 9 bases; junction bases outside the gene matches: 5. CDR3 sequence reads: CASSLLAGGYSEQFF. The DNA for the CDR3 is TGTGCCAGCAGCTTACTAGCGGGAGGGTATAGTGAGCAGTTCTTC.

The rearrangement links TRBV7-3 to TRBJ2-7; 7 nucleotides agree with TRBD1. Germline-derived CDR1 and CDR2 are SGHTA and FQGTGA. The CDR3 is 14 residues long. V shed 5 bases, J shed 0 bases, and the junction held 4 bases outside the gene matches. The CDR3 DNA follows: TGTGCCAGCAGCCCTAGACAGGGCTCCTACGAGCAGTACTTC. This translates into CASSPRQGSYEQYF.

The chain uses TRBV29-1 and TRBJ1-2; 7 nucleotides line up with TRBD1. CDR1 SQVTM and CDR2 ANQGSEA come from the germline V gene. This CDR3 comprises 14 residues. Trimming removed 3 bases from V and 2 bases from J; junction bases left unmatched: 6. The CDR3 loop reads CSVDGQGGNYGYTF. The CDR3 region has the DNA TGCAGCGTTGATGGCCAGGGGGGAAACTATGGCTACACCTTC.

V is TRBV10-3 and J is TRBJ2-7; TRBD1 matches at 11 bases. Germline loops: CDR1 ENHRY, CDR2 SYGVKD. This CDR3 region has 14 residues. Trimming took 4 bases from V and 5 from J; bases not matched to a gene: 4. CDR3 coding DNA: TGTGCCATCAGTGCGGACAGGGGGCTAGACGAGCAGTACTTC. It codes for CAISADRGLDEQYF.